These T cell receptor beta chains were read from a single sample in a study of graft-versus-host responses after intestinal transplantation. Sequencing was performed with immunoSEQ multiplex PCR; in TCRdb, only in-frame clones are kept and a portion is missing. Here the sample spans roughly 100,000 clones, roughly 93% being singletons. For these TCRs, the target antigens are not known. Specimen: unstimulated CD8+ T cells sorted from spleen or lymph node cells, collected before intestinal transplant. The source is a human donor who received an intestinal transplant. Each CDR3 is given with its conserved first and last residue. Fields, in order: CDR3 DNA, CDR3 protein, CDR3 length, clone size, V gene, D gene, J gene. A D gene is named only where the DNA matches it firmly. The size entry is marked missing in some rows and otherwise reads once, few, many or a size class.

cdr3_nt: TGTGCCAGCAGTCCCCTGACAGTCGCCGCCGGCTACACCTTC; cdr3_aa: CASSPLTVAAGYTF; cdr3_length: 14; clone_size: once; v_call: TRBV6-5; d_call: .; j_call: TRBJ1-2
cdr3_nt: TGTGCCAGTAGTCCCAGCGGGGGCCAATCCTACAATGAGCAGTTCTTC; cdr3_aa: CASSPSGGQSYNEQFF; cdr3_length: 16; clone_size: .; v_call: TRBV19; d_call: TRBD2; j_call: TRBJ2-1
cdr3_nt: TGTGCCAGCAGCTCCGGGGTGAGGCACACTGAAGCTTTCTTT; cdr3_aa: CASSSGVRHTEAFF; cdr3_length: 14; clone_size: .; v_call: TRBV6-5; d_call: .; j_call: TRBJ1-1
cdr3_nt: TGCGCCAGCAGCCAAGGGACCGTCAGCTATGGCTACACCTTC; cdr3_aa: CASSQGTVSYGYTF; cdr3_length: 14; clone_size: once; v_call: TRBV4-1; d_call: .; j_call: TRBJ1-2
cdr3_nt: TGCGCCAGCAGCCAAAGAACAGGGGACCAAGAGACCCAGTACTTC; cdr3_aa: CASSQRTGDQETQYF; cdr3_length: 15; clone_size: .; v_call: TRBV4-1; d_call: TRBD1; j_call: TRBJ2-5
cdr3_nt: TGTGCCAGCAGCTTAGTGGGTCAGCCTGGTGAAAAACTGTTTTTT; cdr3_aa: CASSLVGQPGEKLFF; cdr3_length: 15; clone_size: once; v_call: TRBV7-2; d_call: .; j_call: TRBJ1-4
cdr3_nt: TGTGCCAGCAGTGGAGTAGGACAGGCCTACGAGCAGTACTTC; cdr3_aa: CASSGVGQAYEQYF; cdr3_length: 14; clone_size: .; v_call: TRBV6-1; d_call: TRBD1; j_call: TRBJ2-7
cdr3_nt: TGTGCCAGCAGCTTGGGAGGGGGGCTGAACACTGAAGCTTTCTTT; cdr3_aa: CASSLGGGLNTEAFF; cdr3_length: 15; clone_size: .; v_call: TRBV5-6; d_call: .; j_call: TRBJ1-1
cdr3_nt: TGTGCCAGCAGCTTAGTCCTAGCGGGGGGGCTCCTAGGCTACGAGCAGTACTTC; cdr3_aa: CASSLVLAGGLLGYEQYF; cdr3_length: 18; clone_size: .; v_call: TRBV7-8; d_call: TRBD2; j_call: TRBJ2-7
cdr3_nt: TGTGCCAGCAGCTTAGGAGGACAGGCCGAGCGGTACTTC; cdr3_aa: CASSLGGQAERYF; cdr3_length: 13; clone_size: .; v_call: TRBV7-8; d_call: TRBD1; j_call: TRBJ2-7
cdr3_nt: TGTGCCAGCAGCCAAGGGACGGAGTATGGCTACACCTTC; cdr3_aa: CASSQGTEYGYTF; cdr3_length: 13; clone_size: .; v_call: TRBV4-2; d_call: .; j_call: TRBJ1-2
cdr3_nt: TGTGCCAGCAGCTCGTACACAACCGGGACAGTCGCGGGTGAGCAGTACTTC; cdr3_aa: CASSSYTTGTVAGEQYF; cdr3_length: 17; clone_size: .; v_call: TRBV11-3; d_call: TRBD1; j_call: TRBJ2-7
cdr3_nt: TGTGCCAGTAGTATAGCGCTAGCCTTTAGGACGGGGATGAACACTGAAGCTTTCTTT; cdr3_aa: CASSIALAFRTGMNTEAFF; cdr3_length: 19; clone_size: .; v_call: TRBV19; d_call: .; j_call: TRBJ1-1
cdr3_nt: TGTGCCAGCAGGTTAGCGGGCCCCACCAATGAGCAGTTCTTC; cdr3_aa: CASRLAGPTNEQFF; cdr3_length: 14; clone_size: .; v_call: TRBV5-4; d_call: TRBD2; j_call: TRBJ2-1
cdr3_nt: TGTGCCAGCAGCAACCACCGCCCAGGACAGTATCCCACTGAAGCTTTCTTT; cdr3_aa: CASSNHRPGQYPTEAFF; cdr3_length: 17; clone_size: once; v_call: TRBV21-1; d_call: .; j_call: TRBJ1-1
cdr3_nt: TGCGCCAGCAGCCAAGTGGGTCGGGGGGACGGGCAGTACTTC; cdr3_aa: CASSQVGRGDGQYF; cdr3_length: 14; clone_size: .; v_call: TRBV4-1; d_call: TRBD2; j_call: TRBJ2-5
cdr3_nt: TGTGCCAGCAGTTACTCGGGGCCGGACAATGAGCAGTTCTTC; cdr3_aa: CASSYSGPDNEQFF; cdr3_length: 14; clone_size: once; v_call: TRBV6-6; d_call: .; j_call: TRBJ2-1
cdr3_nt: TGTGCCAGCAGTTACGGGGGGACGGGAAATGAGCAGTTCTTC; cdr3_aa: CASSYGGTGNEQFF; cdr3_length: 14; clone_size: .; v_call: TRBV6-5; d_call: .; j_call: TRBJ2-1
cdr3_nt: TGTGCCAGCAGCGGAGACACCTCGGGGCGGGGCTACACCTTC; cdr3_aa: CASSGDTSGRGYTF; cdr3_length: 14; clone_size: .; v_call: TRBV9; d_call: .; j_call: TRBJ1-2
cdr3_nt: TGTGCCAGCAGCTTTTCGAGCGGGGGGGCCTCATACAATGAGCAGTTCTTC; cdr3_aa: CASSFSSGGASYNEQFF; cdr3_length: 17; clone_size: .; v_call: TRBV7-8; d_call: TRBD2; j_call: TRBJ2-1
cdr3_nt: TGTGCCAGCTCACCTGCAACCGGGACCAATCCTTACAATGAGCAGTTCTTC; cdr3_aa: CASSPATGTNPYNEQFF; cdr3_length: 17; clone_size: .; v_call: TRBV18; d_call: .; j_call: TRBJ2-1
cdr3_nt: TGTGCCAGCAGCTCATCATGGCTCGAACACACCATATATTTT; cdr3_aa: CASSSSWLEHTIYF; cdr3_length: 14; clone_size: .; v_call: TRBV5-6; d_call: .; j_call: TRBJ1-3
cdr3_nt: TGTGCCAGCAGTCCCCAGAGCCCCGGTTTCTACGAGCAGTACTTC; cdr3_aa: CASSPQSPGFYEQYF; cdr3_length: 15; clone_size: .; v_call: TRBV6-5; d_call: .; j_call: TRBJ2-7
cdr3_nt: TGCAGCGTTGAAAGGGACAGGGACTATGGCTACACCTTC; cdr3_aa: CSVERDRDYGYTF; cdr3_length: 13; clone_size: .; v_call: TRBV29-1; d_call: TRBD1; j_call: TRBJ1-2
cdr3_nt: TGTGCTAGTGGGACAGGTCCCTCTGGAAACACCATATATTTT; cdr3_aa: CASGTGPSGNTIYF; cdr3_length: 14; clone_size: .; v_call: TRBV12-5; d_call: .; j_call: TRBJ1-3
cdr3_nt: TGTGCCAGCAGCGCCCCAGGGGGGGCAACCAACTATGGCTACACCTTC; cdr3_aa: CASSAPGGATNYGYTF; cdr3_length: 16; clone_size: .; v_call: TRBV9; d_call: TRBD1; j_call: TRBJ1-2
cdr3_nt: TGTGCCAGCAGCTTAGTTTCGTCTACCTACAATGAGCAGTTCTTC; cdr3_aa: CASSLVSSTYNEQFF; cdr3_length: 15; clone_size: once; v_call: TRBV7-9; d_call: .; j_call: TRBJ2-1
cdr3_nt: TGTGCCAGCAGAGGCGGACAGGGGGGTGAAAAACTGTTTTTT; cdr3_aa: CASRGGQGGEKLFF; cdr3_length: 14; clone_size: .; v_call: TRBV2; d_call: TRBD1; j_call: TRBJ1-4
cdr3_nt: TGTGCCTGGAGTGGGGCAGTCGTCTATGGCTACACCTTC; cdr3_aa: CAWSGAVVYGYTF; cdr3_length: 13; clone_size: .; v_call: TRBV30; d_call: .; j_call: TRBJ1-2
cdr3_nt: TGTGCCAGCAGCTTTGAGGGGGGGGACAGGGGAGACTATGGCTACACCTTC; cdr3_aa: CASSFEGGDRGDYGYTF; cdr3_length: 17; clone_size: .; v_call: TRBV7-6; d_call: TRBD1; j_call: TRBJ1-2
cdr3_nt: TGTGCCAGCAGCCGAGCGGGGCTAGCCAGAAACACCGGGGAGCTGTTTTTT; cdr3_aa: CASSRAGLARNTGELFF; cdr3_length: 17; clone_size: .; v_call: TRBV7-6; d_call: TRBD2; j_call: TRBJ2-2
cdr3_nt: TGTGCCAGCAGCCTACAGGGGGAGTTAAACACTGAAGCTTTCTTT; cdr3_aa: CASSLQGELNTEAFF; cdr3_length: 15; clone_size: .; v_call: TRBV5-4; d_call: TRBD1; j_call: TRBJ1-1
cdr3_nt: TGTGCCAGCAAGGCGGGGGGTTTGAATGAGCAGTTCTTC; cdr3_aa: CASKAGGLNEQFF; cdr3_length: 13; clone_size: .; v_call: TRBV7-2; d_call: TRBD2; j_call: TRBJ2-1
cdr3_nt: TGCGCCAGCAGCCAGGGGGCTGGGGGTCAGCCCCAGCATTTT; cdr3_aa: CASSQGAGGQPQHF; cdr3_length: 14; clone_size: once; v_call: TRBV4-1; d_call: .; j_call: TRBJ1-5
cdr3_nt: TGTGCCAGCAGCTGGACAGAGGCTGGGGCCAACGTCCTGACTTTC; cdr3_aa: CASSWTEAGANVLTF; cdr3_length: 15; clone_size: .; v_call: TRBV6-5; d_call: .; j_call: TRBJ2-6
cdr3_nt: TGCGCCAGCAGCGTGGAAGTAGCGGGACCCACCAATGAGCAGTTCTTC; cdr3_aa: CASSVEVAGPTNEQFF; cdr3_length: 16; clone_size: .; v_call: TRBV5-1; d_call: TRBD2; j_call: TRBJ2-1
cdr3_nt: TGTGCCAGCAGTGCCGGGAGGGGGGGGGTCACCTACGAGCAGTACTTC; cdr3_aa: CASSAGRGGVTYEQYF; cdr3_length: 16; clone_size: once; v_call: TRBV11-2; d_call: TRBD2; j_call: TRBJ2-7
cdr3_nt: TGTGCCACCAGCAGATACGCGGGGGTAGCGGGGGGGCCAGATACGCAGTATTTT; cdr3_aa: CATSRYAGVAGGPDTQYF; cdr3_length: 18; clone_size: few; v_call: TRBV15; d_call: TRBD2; j_call: TRBJ2-3
cdr3_nt: TGTGCCAGCAGTGGGACAGGGGGTTTTGATATTGGAGAGACCCAGTACTTC; cdr3_aa: CASSGTGGFDIGETQYF; cdr3_length: 17; clone_size: .; v_call: TRBV2; d_call: TRBD1; j_call: TRBJ2-5
cdr3_nt: TGTGCCAGCAGCTTAGATGACGGGTCCCACTCCTACGAGCAGTACTTC; cdr3_aa: CASSLDDGSHSYEQYF; cdr3_length: 16; clone_size: .; v_call: TRBV7-6; d_call: .; j_call: TRBJ2-7
cdr3_nt: TGTGCCAGCAGTGAAACTCTAGCGGGGCCAAGGGGGGCCCAGTACTTC; cdr3_aa: CASSETLAGPRGAQYF; cdr3_length: 16; clone_size: .; v_call: TRBV6-1; d_call: TRBD2; j_call: TRBJ2-5
cdr3_nt: TGTGCCAGCAGCTTGGCCCCGGGGCCCCAGCATTTT; cdr3_aa: CASSLAPGPQHF; cdr3_length: 12; clone_size: .; v_call: TRBV5-6; d_call: .; j_call: TRBJ1-5